These 28 T cell receptor beta chains share one sample of origin, sequenced in a study of cytomegalovirus exposure and HLA in healthy donors. The method was immunoSEQ multiplex PCR; TCRdb's version includes in-frame clones alone and lacks a portion of them. The sample consists of about 160,000 clones, 86% of them appearing once. Sequenced: PBMCs. All receptors derive from a woman aged 18-35 years in good health and CMV-seronegative.

The J gene is TRBJ2-2, the V gene TRBV7-8, with D possibly being TRBD2 (7 bases). Germline lookup yields CDR1 SGHVS and CDR2 FQNEAQ. Trimming removed 6 bases from V and 3 bases from J, with 23 bases in between. The CDR3 extends over 18 amino acids. DNA of the CDR3: TGTGCCAGCAGACCCCGTCGGTGGGGGGGCACGGACACCGGGGAGCTGTTTTTT. Its translation: CASRPRRWGGTDTGELFF.

This rearrangement joins TRBV11-2 to TRBJ2-7; 10 bases agree with TRBD2. Germline loops: CDR1 SGHAT, CDR2 FQNNGV. The CDR3 spans 16 residues. After removal of 0 bases from V and 3 bases from J, the junction contained 5 bases not matched to a gene. CDR3 in DNA: TGTGCCAGCAGCTTAGACCCTAGCGGGAGAAGCTACGAGCAGTACTTC. This codes for CASSLDPSGRSYEQYF.

The chain is built from TRBV5-1 and TRBJ1-2; D unresolved. Germline V gives CDR1 SGHRS, CDR2 YFSETQ. Trimming took 3 bases from V and 0 from J, leaving 15 bases between them. The CDR3 has 16 amino acids. The CDR3 DNA is TGCGCCAGCAGCTATGATCGTATAAGAGCTAACTATGGCTACACCTTC. It is translated as CASSYDRIRANYGYTF.

The chain uses TRBV7-3 and TRBJ1-1, with D tentatively TRBD1 (6 bases). CDR3 length: 13 residues. Germline V lookup: CDR1 SGHTA, CDR2 FQGTGA. V lost 5 bases and J 3 bases, leaving 10 bases between the germline ends. CDR3 coding DNA: TGTGCCAGCAGCCAAAACAGGGACACTGAAGCTTTCTTT. Protein: CASSQNRDTEAFF.

The genes are TRBV21-1 and TRBJ1-5; TRBD1 is taken as the D call from the table, unchecked against the DNA. TRBV21-1 is a pseudogene segment. The CDR3 length is 18 residues. The CDR3 bases are TGTGCCAGCAGCCCCCGGGACAGGGGGGTACATAGCAATCAGCCCCAGCATTTT. Translated, it gives CASSPRDRGVHSNQPQHF.

The chain combines TRBV2 with TRBJ1-2, with 9 nucleotides matching TRBD1. Germline lookup yields CDR1 SNHLY and CDR2 FYNNEI. This CDR3 is 14 amino acids long. Trimming cost V 5 bases and J 7 bases; bases outside gene matches: 8. The CDR3 sequence is CASSFPGQGGGYTF. CDR3 DNA: TGTGCCAGCAGTTTCCCGGGACAGGGAGGTGGCTACACCTTC.

In its sample, this clone was seen a few times. The chain employs TRBV9 and TRBJ1-2; D is uncertain. This CDR3 comprises 14 residues. The V end lost 4 bases, the J end lost 4 bases, and 14 bases lay between the germline ends. Germline CDR1 reads SGDLS; CDR2 reads YYNGEE. The CDR3, as DNA: TGTGCCAGCAGCCCAAGCAGAGGTATCTATGGCTACACCTTC. Protein sequence: CASSPSRGIYGYTF.

This clone was recorded a few times. The genes are TRBV27 and TRBJ2-1; 7 bases are a match to TRBD2. In germline, CDR1 is MNHEY, CDR2 SMNVEV (reference sequence). Germline trimming cut 8 bases from V and 7 bases from J; bases unmatched to any gene: 14. CDR3 length: 15 residues. CDR3 loop: CASWEGGEGRNEQFF. The DNA for the CDR3 is TGTGCCAGCTGGGAGGGAGGAGAAGGGAGAAATGAGCAGTTCTTC.

The chain employs TRBV19 and TRBJ1-2, with 8 bases lining up with TRBD1. CDR3 size: 13 residues. J was trimmed by 5 bases and V by 10 bases; bases with no gene match: 9. Per germline, CDR1 LNHDA and CDR2 SQIVND (reference sequence). The CDR3 DNA sequence: TGTGCCACCCCGGACAGGGCGGGTTATGGCTACACCTTC. Translating gives CATPDRAGYGYTF.

The chain links TRBV7-2 to TRBJ2-7; 8 nucleotides line up with TRBD2. The junction had 8 bases not matched to a gene; V was cut back by 3 bases and J by 7 bases. CDR3 length: 14 residues. Germline V gene sequence: CDR1 SGHTA, CDR2 FQGNSA. DNA for the CDR3: TGTGCCAGCAGCTTCTCCGGGACTAGAATGGAGCAGTACTTC. It is translated as CASSFSGTRMEQYF.

The rearrangement joins TRBV11-2 to TRBJ2-7, with 10 bases aligning to TRBD2. The CDR3 runs 19 residues. Germline CDR1 reads SGHAT; CDR2 reads FQNNGV. V trimming: 3 bases; J trimming: 2 bases; junction bases outside the gene matches: 16. CDR3: CASSFPISATSGRTYEQYF. DNA of the CDR3: TGTGCCAGCAGCTTCCCCATCTCCGCGACTAGCGGGCGCACCTACGAGCAGTACTTC.

This chain connects TRBV9 to TRBJ2-7, with D tentatively TRBD1 (6 bases). The CDR3 has 13 amino acids. V lost 4 bases and J 5 bases, leaving 13 bases between the germline ends. Germline CDR1 SGDLS, CDR2 YYNGEE. This CDR3 reads CASSPTGSNEQYF. DNA of the CDR3: TGTGCCAGCAGCCCGACAGGCTCAAACGAGCAGTACTTC.

CDR3 nucleotides: TGTGCCAGCAGCTCCGTATACGGAGGGGTCCTACCCTACGAGCAGTACTTC. It yields the protein CASSSVYGGVLPYEQYF. This chain uses TRBV5-6 with TRBJ2-7; tentative D call: TRBD2 (6 bases). The CDR3 runs 17 residues. V was shortened by 3 bases and J by 2 bases, with 21 bases between the two germline ends. Germline CDR1 is SGHDT and CDR2 is YYEEEE.

This chain connects TRBV30 to TRBJ2-2; 10 bases fit TRBD2. Germline V gene sequence: CDR1 GTSNPN, CDR2 SVGIG (reference sequence). This CDR3 contains 17 residues. Trimming removed 2 bases from V and 0 bases from J; junction bases left unmatched: 6. CDR3 DNA: TGTGCCTGGAGTCGCGAGCGGGGGGGCGCGAACACCGGGGAGCTGTTTTTT. It yields the protein CAWSRERGGANTGELFF. The full variable domain, in which reference TRBV30 and TRBJ2-2 provide the parts outside the CDR3, is SQTIHQWPATLVQPVGSPLSLECTVEGTSNPNLYWYRQAAGRGLQLLFYSVGIGQISSEVPQNLSASRPQDRQFILSSKKLLLSDSGFYLCAWSRERGGANTGELFFGEGSRLTVL.

The rearrangement joins TRBV5-4 to TRBJ1-2, with D tentatively TRBD1 (6 bases). Between the trimmed V and J ends, which lost 4 bases and 2 bases, there was a span of 9 bases. This CDR3 region has 13 residues. Germline CDR1 SGHNT, CDR2 YYREEE (reference sequence). The chain's CDR3 is CASSPDSNYGYTF. The DNA for the CDR3 is TGTGCCAGCAGCCCGGACAGCAACTATGGCTACACCTTC.

The V and J genes are TRBV18 and TRBJ1-1, with TRBD1 as a possible D gene (6 bases). The germline CDR1 and CDR2 sequences are KGHSH and LQKENI. Trimming cost V 0 bases and J 6 bases, with 8 bases left between them. CDR3 length: 13 amino acids. The CDR3 region is CASSPPNRAEAFF. The CDR3 DNA reads TGTGCCAGCTCACCACCTAACAGGGCTGAAGCTTTCTTT.

The V call is TRBV5-6, the J call TRBJ2-5, with 8 bases fitting TRBD1. Germline values: CDR1 SGHDT, CDR2 YYEEEE. The CDR3 totals 14 residues. After removal of 1 base from V and 4 bases from J, the junction contained 3 bases not matched to a gene. The DNA for the CDR3 is TGTGCCAGCAGCTTGTTCGGACAGGGAGAGACCCAGTACTTC. It codes for CASSLFGQGETQYF.

V usage is TRBV7-8 and J usage is TRBJ1-1; tentatively, D is TRBD1 (5 bases). Trimming cost V 4 bases and J 2 bases, with 23 bases left between them. CDR1 SGHVS and CDR2 FQNEAQ come from the germline V gene. There are 18 residues in the CDR3. CDR3 sequence: CASSYREVLRGSNTEAFF. In DNA form, the CDR3 reads TGTGCCAGCAGCTACCGGGAGGTTTTGAGGGGCTCTAACACTGAAGCTTTCTTT.

V gene TRBV11-2 combines with J gene TRBJ2-1; a weak D match, TRBD2 (5 bases). The CDR3 sequence is 16 residues long. CDR1 SGHAT and CDR2 FQNNGV come from the germline V gene. Trimming stripped 0 bases from V and 6 bases from J, with 15 bases between. As DNA, the CDR3 is TGTGCCAGCAGCTTAGATCGGTGGGAGAGGGTCAATGAGCAGTTCTTC. As protein: CASSLDRWERVNEQFF. Full variable domain (rest looked up from reference TRBV11-2 and TRBJ2-1): EAGVAQSPRYKIIEKRQSVAFWCNPISGHATLYWYQQILGQGPKLLIQFQNNGVVDDSQLPKDRFSAERLKGVDSTLKIQPAKLEDSAVYLCASSLDRWERVNEQFFGPGTRLTVL.

The rearrangement joins TRBV4-1 to TRBJ2-7; D remains unclear. Trimming pared 3 bases from V and 1 base from J, leaving 10 bases between. The germline CDR1 and CDR2 sequences are MGHRA and YSYEKL. The CDR3 is made up of 14 amino acids. The CDR3 nucleotides read TGCGCCAGCAGCCATATTGAGGCGTCCTACGAGCAGTACTTC. Translation: CASSHIEASYEQYF.

This clone occurred a few times. The chain employs TRBV6-1 and TRBJ1-2; D ambiguous. The CDR3 totals 13 residues. V was pared by 5 bases and J by 2 bases, with 9 bases between. Germline V gene data show CDR1 as MNHNS and CDR2 as SASEGT. The DNA of the CDR3 is TGTGCCAGCAGTTTAGAGGTGAACTATGGCTACACCTTC. This translates into CASSLEVNYGYTF.

The J gene is TRBJ1-1, the V gene TRBV4-1, with D uncertain. The V end was cut by 0 bases, the J end by 1 base, with 9 bases between. The germline V gene has CDR1 MGHRA and CDR2 YSYEKL. This CDR3 comprises 15 residues. CDR3: CASSQEANRNTEAFF. CDR3 coding DNA: TGCGCCAGCAGCCAAGAGGCGAACAGGAACACTGAAGCTTTCTTT.

The chain carries TRBV18 and TRBJ2-3; unclear D gene. CDR3 length: 15 amino acids. With 6 bases removed from V and 6 bases from J, the gap between germline ends came to 19 bases. The V gene's germline CDR1 is KGHSH and CDR2 LQKENI. The CDR3 region has the DNA TGTGCCAGCTCTCCCGTGAGGCCCTCTGGGGATACGCAGTATTTT. Translated, it gives CASSPVRPSGDTQYF.

In this sample, this clone turned up once. This rearrangement joins TRBV13 to TRBJ2-1; TRBD2 agrees at 8 bases. J gave up 7 bases and V 2 bases, and 7 bases lay outside the gene matches. This CDR3 region has 15 residues. Germline loops: CDR1 PRHDT, CDR2 FYEKMQ (reference sequence). This CDR3 reads CASSLSRSGGNEQFF. The CDR3 coding sequence is TGTGCCAGCAGCTTAAGTCGGAGCGGGGGTAATGAGCAGTTCTTC.

The rearrangement joins TRBV18 to TRBJ1-6; D remains unclear. The ends were cut back, 2 bases at V and 0 bases at J, with 14 bases in the middle. The CDR3 is 18 residues long. CDR1 and CDR2 from the germline V gene are KGHSH and LQKENI. CDR3 protein: CASSPTQPSSSYNSPLHF. The CDR3 DNA sequence: TGTGCCAGCTCACCAACACAGCCGTCGAGCTCCTATAATTCACCCCTCCACTTT.

The genes are TRBV4-3 and TRBJ2-7; perhaps TRBD1 as D (8 bases). CDR3 length: 14 amino acids. Trimming took 2 bases from V and 6 from J, leaving 14 bases between them. Germline assignment: CDR1 LGHNA and CDR2 YSLEER. The CDR3, as DNA: TGCGCCAGCAGCCAATTGGACAGGGAGGGCGAGCAGTACTTC. It encodes CASSQLDREGEQYF.

CDR3 loop: CASSPTGDSWTEAFF. DNA for the CDR3: TGTGCCAGCAGTCCTACAGGGGATTCGTGGACTGAAGCTTTCTTT. The gene calls are TRBV7-3 and TRBJ1-1; 7 nucleotides line up with TRBD1. The junction had 12 bases not matched to a gene; V was cut back by 6 bases and J by 5 bases. Germline V gives CDR1 SGHTA, CDR2 FQGTGA. The CDR3 has 15 amino acids.

This chain links TRBV7-8 with TRBJ1-5, with unresolved D. The CDR3 has 16 amino acids. V gave up 3 bases and J gave up 5 bases, with 17 bases separating them. Germline V CDR1 and CDR2: SGHVS, FQNEAQ. As DNA, the CDR3 is TGTGCCAGCAGCTTTTCGCCTAACCGGGTTCATCAGCCCCAGCATTTT. Protein product: CASSFSPNRVHQPQHF.